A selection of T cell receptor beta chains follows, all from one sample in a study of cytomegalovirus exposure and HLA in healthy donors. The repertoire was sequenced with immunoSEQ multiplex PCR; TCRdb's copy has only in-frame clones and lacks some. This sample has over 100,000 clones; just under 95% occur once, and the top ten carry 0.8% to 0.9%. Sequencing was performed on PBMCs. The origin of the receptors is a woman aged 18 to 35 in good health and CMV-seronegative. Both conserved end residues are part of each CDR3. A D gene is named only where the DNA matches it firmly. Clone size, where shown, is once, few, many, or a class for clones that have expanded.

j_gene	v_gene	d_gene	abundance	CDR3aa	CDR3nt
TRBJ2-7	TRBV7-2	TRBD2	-	CASSLVVAGGPLEQYF	TGTGCCAGCAGCTTAGTCGTAGCGGGAGGGCCGCTCGAGCAGTACTTC
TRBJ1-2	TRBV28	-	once	CASSLWQGLRGYTF	TGTGCCAGCAGTTTATGGCAGGGGCTAAGGGGCTACACCTTC
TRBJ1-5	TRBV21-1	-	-	CASSDSIKSQGNQPQHF	TGTGCCAGCTCTGATTCAATTAAGTCTCAGGGAAATCAGCCCCAGCATTTT
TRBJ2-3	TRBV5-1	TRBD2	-	CASSLGGLVADTQYF	TGCGCCAGCAGCTTGGGGGGACTAGTGGCAGATACGCAGTATTTT
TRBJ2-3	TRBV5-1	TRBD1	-	CASSSRTGSTDTQYF	TGCGCCAGCAGCTCGAGGACAGGGAGCACAGATACGCAGTATTTT
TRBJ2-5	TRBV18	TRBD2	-	CASSPSGLAGKETQYF	TGTGCCAGCTCACCAAGCGGACTAGCGGGAAAAGAGACCCAGTACTTC
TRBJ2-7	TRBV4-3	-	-	CASSRSLGTLPYEQYF	TGCGCCAGCAGCCGTTCTCTTGGGACACTTCCCTACGAGCAGTACTTC
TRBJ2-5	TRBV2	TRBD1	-	CASRDTGGDGETQYF	TGTGCCAGCAGGGACACAGGGGGCGATGGAGAGACCCAGTACTTC
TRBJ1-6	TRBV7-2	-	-	CASSLSQSNSPLHF	TGTGCCAGCAGCTTATCCCAGTCTAATTCACCCCTCCACTTT
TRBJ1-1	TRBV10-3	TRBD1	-	CAITITGTGAITEAFF	TGTGCCATCACCATAACCGGGACAGGGGCCATAACTGAAGCTTTCTTT
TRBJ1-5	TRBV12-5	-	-	CASGLQGLHQPQHF	TGTGCTAGTGGTTTACAGGGTCTCCATCAGCCCCAGCATTTT
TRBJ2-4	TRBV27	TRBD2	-	CASKAGGLAKNIQYF	TGTGCCAGCAAGGCGGGAGGGCTAGCCAAAAACATTCAGTACTTC
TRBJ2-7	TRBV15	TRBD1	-	CATSRRQGPEQYF	TGTGCCACCAGCAGACGACAGGGACCCGAGCAGTACTTC
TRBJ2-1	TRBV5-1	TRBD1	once	CASSLGLGQGFDEQFF	TGCGCCAGCAGCTTGGGGCTGGGACAGGGCTTCGATGAGCAGTTCTTC
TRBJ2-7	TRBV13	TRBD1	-	CASSQRDRGRDEQYF	TGTGCCAGCAGCCAACGGGACAGGGGGAGGGACGAGCAGTACTTC
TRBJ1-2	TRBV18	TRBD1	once	CASSPVTGGAVRGYTF	TGTGCCAGCTCACCGGTGACAGGGGGCGCAGTGCGTGGCTACACCTTC
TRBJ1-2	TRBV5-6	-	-	CASSLDLRRQGSYGYTF	TGTGCCAGCAGCCTCGACCTGAGAAGGCAGGGGAGCTATGGCTACACCTTC
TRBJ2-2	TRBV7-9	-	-	CASSLAAGLRNANTGELFF	TGTGCCAGCAGCTTAGCGGCAGGACTGCGAAACGCGAACACCGGGGAGCTGTTTTTT
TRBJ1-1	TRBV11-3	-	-	CASSLDFFPRYTEAFF	TGTGCCAGCAGCTTAGATTTCTTCCCGCGATACACTGAAGCTTTCTTT
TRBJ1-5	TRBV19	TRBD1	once	CASRTAGTGASQPQHF	TGTGCCAGTAGGACCGCCGGGACAGGGGCATCTCAGCCCCAGCATTTT
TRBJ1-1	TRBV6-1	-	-	CASSEGATNTEAFF	TGTGCCAGCAGTGAAGGGGCCACGAACACTGAAGCTTTCTTT
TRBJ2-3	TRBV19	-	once	CASSVTVGAITDTQYF	TGTGCCAGTAGTGTCACGGTGGGGGCTATCACAGATACGCAGTATTTT
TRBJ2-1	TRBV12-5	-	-	CASGDGRDYNEQFF	TGTGCTAGTGGGGACGGACGGGACTACAATGAGCAGTTCTTC
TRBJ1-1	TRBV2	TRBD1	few	CASSAGTGREAFF	TGTGCCAGCAGTGCGGGGACAGGGCGCGAAGCTTTCTTT
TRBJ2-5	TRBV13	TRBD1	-	CASSYSGTGRGETQYF	TGTGCCAGCAGCTACTCCGGGACAGGGAGGGGAGAGACCCAGTACTTC
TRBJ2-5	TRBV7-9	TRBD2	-	CASSPQVGSGDQETQYF	TGTGCCAGCAGCCCCCAGGTCGGTAGCGGGGATCAAGAGACCCAGTACTTC
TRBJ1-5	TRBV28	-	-	CASDRYNQPQHF	TGTGCCAGCGACAGGTACAATCAGCCCCAGCATTTT